The sequence of this T cell receptor (beta chain) was determined in a study of T cells in Graves' hyperthyroidism and ophthalmopathy. Whole-study findings and limits: Stable hyperthyroidism was separated from ophthalmopathy by a model based on 13 V-J features. Most thyroid clonotypes with frequency above 0.001 were detected in blood.

Amplification yielded TCR beta CDR3 regions, with RNA transcripts as the source. The HTBI primer set drove a first-round RT-PCR of the TCR CDR3. TCRdb itself ran the multiplex PCR reads through MiXCR, one entry per CDR3 protein. The data contain hundreds of thousands of distinct CDR3 sequences, about a sixth of them singletons. The V gene lost 3 bases and the J gene lost 8 bases, with 10 bases spanning the gap. The CDR3 extends over 12 amino acids. In germline, CDR1 is ENHRY, CDR2 SYGVKD. On this clonotype: Antigen specificity is unknown.

Absence of ophthalmopathy progression within 18 months defined stable Graves' hyperthyroidism. This clonotype was obtained from a woman between 18 and 29 years old with Graves' hyperthyroidism. The genes are TRBV10-3 and TRBJ1-1, with D possibly matching TRBD1 (6 bases). Sequencing was done on a sample of blood. The DNA for the CDR3 is TGTGCCATCAGTGAAGGGACACCCGAAGCTTTCTTT. It encodes CAISEGTPEAFF.